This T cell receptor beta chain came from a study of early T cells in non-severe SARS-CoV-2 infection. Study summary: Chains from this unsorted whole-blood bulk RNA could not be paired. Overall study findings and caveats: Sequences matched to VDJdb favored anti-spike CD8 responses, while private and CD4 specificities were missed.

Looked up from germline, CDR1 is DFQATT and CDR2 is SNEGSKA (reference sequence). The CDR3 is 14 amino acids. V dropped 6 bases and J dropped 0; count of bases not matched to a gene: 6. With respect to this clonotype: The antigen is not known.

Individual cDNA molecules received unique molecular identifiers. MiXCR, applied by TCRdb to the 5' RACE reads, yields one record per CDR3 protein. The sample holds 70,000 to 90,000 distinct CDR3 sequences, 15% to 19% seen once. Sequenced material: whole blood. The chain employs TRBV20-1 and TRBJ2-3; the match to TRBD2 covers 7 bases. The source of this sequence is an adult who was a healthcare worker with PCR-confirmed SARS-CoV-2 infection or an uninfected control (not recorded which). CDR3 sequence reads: CSARLASSTDTQYF. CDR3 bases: TGCAGTGCGAGACTAGCCTCTAGCACAGATACGCAGTATTTT.